Following are 21 T cell receptor beta chains from one sample sequenced in a study of cytomegalovirus exposure and HLA in healthy donors. A multiplex PCR was run with 60 Vbeta primers and 13 Jbeta primers. Clones were read by immunoSEQ multiplex PCR, and TCRdb kept only the in-frame ones, dropping some. Here the sample spans about 160,000 clones, approximately 79% being singletons. Material: PBMCs. These receptors all come from a woman aged 50 to 60 in good health and CMV-seropositive.

This clone turned up a few times. J is TRBJ1-5 and V is TRBV7-8; perhaps TRBD1 as D (5 bases). This CDR3 is built from 16 residues. The germline V gene has CDR1 SGHVS and CDR2 FQNEAQ. V lost 1 base, J lost 3 bases, and 13 bases lay in between. The CDR3 loop is CASSLDQGLTNQPQHF. CDR3 bases: TGTGCCAGCAGCTTAGATCAGGGATTGACCAATCAGCCCCAGCATTTT.

In this sample, this clone turned up a few times. This chain connects TRBV5-1 to TRBJ2-1; D not certain. The ends were cut back, 1 base at V and 4 bases at J, with 6 bases in the middle. The CDR3 extends over 13 amino acids. In germline, CDR1 is SGHRS, CDR2 YFSETQ. The CDR3 is CASSLTRYNEQFF. Here the CDR3 DNA reads TGCGCCAGCAGCTTGACCAGGTACAATGAGCAGTTCTTC.

The rearrangement joins TRBV6-5 to TRBJ1-2; TRBD1 matches at 7 bases. V was pared by 5 bases and J by 4 bases, with 7 bases of the junction left unmatched. Germline CDR1 MNHEY, CDR2 SVGAGI. The CDR3 is made up of 14 amino acids. The DNA for the CDR3 is TGTGCCAGCAGTCTGTCCGGGACAGTCTATGGCTACACCTTC. Its translation: CASSLSGTVYGYTF.

This chain links TRBV10-3 with TRBJ2-2; 14 bases map to TRBD2. Germline CDR1 and CDR2: ENHRY and SYGVKD. J gave up 3 bases and V 5 bases, and 2 bases lay outside the gene matches. This CDR3 comprises 16 residues. The CDR3 nucleotides are TGTGCCATCAGTAGACTAGCGGGGGGGGACACCGGGGAGCTGTTTTTT. This translates into CAISRLAGGDTGELFF.

This clone turned up a few times. V usage is TRBV5-1 and J usage is TRBJ2-2; 8 bases align to TRBD1. CDR1 is SGHRS and CDR2 is YFSETQ in the germline V gene. The CDR3 length is 15 residues. The junction had 7 bases not matched to a gene; V was cut back by 4 bases and J by 5 bases. The CDR3 region is CASSTMTGETGELFF. DNA of the CDR3: TGCGCCAGCAGCACAATGACAGGGGAGACCGGGGAGCTGTTTTTT.

This sequence joins TRBV25-1 and TRBJ2-3, with TRBD1 matching over 11 bases. V trimming: 10 bases; J trimming: 2 bases; junction bases outside the gene matches: 8. Germline CDR1 and CDR2: MGHDK and SYGVNS. The CDR3 has 15 amino acids. This chain's CDR3 is CATARTGGYTDTQYF. The CDR3 DNA is TGTGCCACCGCCCGGACAGGGGGCTACACAGATACGCAGTATTTT. Full variable domain (outside the CDR3, taken from reference TRBV25-1 and TRBJ2-3): EADIYQTPRYLVIGTGKKITLECSQTMGHDKMYWYQQDPGMELHLIHYSYGVNSTEKGDLSSESTVSRIRTEHFPLTLESARPSHTSQYLCATARTGGYTDTQYFGPGTRLTVL.

The chain uses TRBV14 and TRBJ2-7, with 11 positions matching TRBD2. After removal of 1 base from V and 7 bases from J, the junction contained 6 bases not matched to a gene. CDR3 length: 15 residues. Germline CDR1 and CDR2: SGHDN and FVKESK. CDR3 DNA: TGTGCCAGCAGCCAAGTACTAGCGGGAGCGGGGGAGCAGTACTTC. Its protein is CASSQVLAGAGEQYF.

The chain combines TRBV28 with TRBJ2-1, with unresolved D. Looked up from germline, CDR1 is MDHEN and CDR2 is SYDVKM. There are 14 residues in the CDR3. V was pared by 2 bases and J by 6 bases, with 11 bases between. The CDR3, as DNA: TGTGCCAGCAGTTTACTCCAACGGGTCAATGAGCAGTTCTTC. Protein sequence: CASSLLQRVNEQFF.

This clone has a handful of counts. The DNA for the CDR3 is TGTGCCAGCAGCTTAGTCGACAGGGTCCATGAGCAGTTCTTC. Encoded protein: CASSLVDRVHEQFF. The V and J genes are TRBV7-9 and TRBJ2-1, with TRBD1 identical over 7 bases. The V segment lost 1 base and the J segment 8 bases; nucleotides outside the gene matches: 5. The CDR3 length is 14 residues. Germline loops: CDR1 SEHNR, CDR2 FQNEAQ (reference sequence).

The chain recombines TRBV5-8 with TRBJ2-7; D might be TRBD1 (7 bases). The ends were cut back, 0 bases at V and 0 bases at J, with 13 bases in the middle. Per the germline V gene, CDR1 is SGHTS and CDR2 is YDEGEE. There are 16 residues in the CDR3. The CDR3 protein is CASSLAGGQSSYEQYF. CDR3 nucleotide sequence: TGTGCCAGCAGCTTGGCCGGGGGACAGAGCTCCTACGAGCAGTACTTC.

This clone was seen a handful of times. The genes are TRBV29-1 and TRBJ2-7; 15 bases agree with TRBD2. V lost 5 bases to trimming and J lost 5 bases; unmatched junction nucleotides: 7. In germline, CDR1 is SQVTM, CDR2 ANQGSEA. The length of the CDR3 is 15 residues. Here the CDR3 DNA reads TGCAGCGTTCCTGGACTAGCGGGGGGGTTCGACGAGCAGTACTTC. Translation gives CSVPGLAGGFDEQYF.

This sequence joins TRBV6-1 and TRBJ1-2, with TRBD1 as a possible D gene (6 bases). Germline CDR1 reads MNHNS; CDR2 reads SASEGT. With 1 base removed from V and 7 bases from J, the gap between germline ends came to 13 bases. The CDR3 loop spans 14 amino acids. In nucleotides, the CDR3 is TGTGCCAGCAGTGAAGGAAGAACAGGGCGTGGCTACACCTTC. Translated, it gives CASSEGRTGRGYTF.

The V gene is TRBV7-2, the J gene TRBJ1-6; D unresolved. Trimming removed 3 bases at V and 9 bases at J, with 18 bases between. Germline values: CDR1 SGHTA, CDR2 FQGNSA. The CDR3 covers 16 residues. The CDR3 DNA is TGTGCCAGCAGCTTGTTTTTCGCCGCTGAGGGTTCACCCCTCCACTTT. Encoded protein: CASSLFFAAEGSPLHF.

The chain combines TRBV11-2 with TRBJ1-2; D might be TRBD1 (6 bases). V was clipped by 1 base and J by 7 bases, with 10 bases between them. Germline V gene data show CDR1 as SGHAT and CDR2 as FQNNGV. CDR3 length: 13 residues. This CDR3 reads CASSLAGARGYTF. The CDR3 DNA follows: TGTGCCAGCAGCTTAGCAGGGGCTCGTGGCTACACCTTC.

J is TRBJ2-3 and V is TRBV28; D gene uncertain. Per the germline V gene, CDR1 is MDHEN and CDR2 is SYDVKM. Trimming left V 5 bases short and J 3 bases short, with 6 bases between. This CDR3 is built from 12 residues. CDR3 in DNA: TGTGCCAGCAGTCTACTAACAGATACGCAGTATTTT. Amino acid sequence: CASSLLTDTQYF.

V and J are TRBV6-1 and TRBJ2-2, with D tentatively TRBD1 (8 bases). Germline V gene lookup returns CDR1 MNHNS and CDR2 SASEGT. V was shortened by 6 bases and J by 5 bases, with 10 bases between the two germline ends. The CDR3 totals 13 residues. This chain's CDR3 is CASRQGGTGELFF. CDR3 nucleotides: TGTGCCAGCAGACAGGGGGGGACCGGGGAGCTGTTTTTT.

This rearrangement joins TRBV5-1 to TRBJ2-1; 8 bases map to TRBD2. The V and J ends lost 4 bases and 1 base, in that order; junction bases with no gene match: 7. This CDR3 is built from 16 residues. Germline CDR1 SGHRS, CDR2 YFSETQ. CDR3: CASSLASGLSYNEQFF. CDR3 coding DNA: TGCGCCAGCAGCCTGGCTAGCGGGCTATCCTACAATGAGCAGTTCTTC.

The chain employs TRBV28 and TRBJ2-5, with D possibly matching TRBD2 (6 bases). From germline, CDR1 is MDHEN and CDR2 SYDVKM. V was clipped by 8 bases and J by 5 bases, with 21 bases between them. There are 15 residues in the CDR3. CDR3 loop: CASSKTGLTRETQYF. The CDR3 DNA is TGTGCCAGCTCCAAAACGGGACTCACCAGGGAGACCCAGTACTTC.

The chain couples TRBV9 to TRBJ2-2; 8 nucleotides agree with TRBD1. The CDR3 consists of 17 residues. With V trimmed by 6 bases and J by 4 bases, 14 bases remained unmatched. Germline assignment: CDR1 SGDLS and CDR2 YYNGEE. CDR3: CASTLTGQGRITGELFF. The CDR3 DNA reads TGTGCCAGCACCCTCACCGGACAGGGTAGGATCACCGGGGAGCTGTTTTTT. The whole variable domain, filled in from reference TRBV9 and TRBJ2-2, reads DSGVTQTPKHLITATGQRVTLRCSPRSGDLSVYWYQQSLDQGLQFLIQYYNGEERAKGNILERFSAQQFPDLHSELNLSSLELGDSALYFCASTLTGQGRITGELFFGEGSRLTVL.

The rearrangement joins TRBV6-6 to TRBJ2-7; 10 positions agree with TRBD1. Germline V gene data show CDR1 as MNHNY and CDR2 as SVGAGI (reference sequence). V trimming: 2 bases; J trimming: 12 bases; junction bases outside the gene matches: 4. The CDR3 contains 12 residues. CDR3 sequence (DNA): TGTGCCAGCAGTTACGAGGGACAGGGGTGGTACTTC. Protein sequence: CASSYEGQGWYF.

The V gene is TRBV27, the J gene TRBJ1-2, with D perhaps matching TRBD1 (6 bases). Per germline, CDR1 MNHEY and CDR2 SMNVEV (reference sequence). Trimming left V 6 bases short and J 6 bases short, with 14 bases between. The CDR3 consists of 13 residues. The chain's CDR3 is CASSLTGRHGYTF. In DNA, the CDR3 is TGTGCCAGCAGCCTGACAGGCCGGCATGGCTACACCTTC.